This T cell receptor beta chain was sequenced in a study of Ad26.COV2.S vaccination and SARS-CoV-2 variants. Sequenced by immunoSEQ multiplex PCR; TCRdb stores in-frame clones only, minus some. Altogether some 350,000 clones are present, 70% to 90% being singletons, with the ten largest covering roughly 3.3%. In germline, CDR1 is MNHNY, CDR2 SVGAGI (reference sequence). CDR3 length: 14 residues. The V end was cut by 3 bases, the J end by 1 base, with 10 bases between. Study-wide points: While placebo recipients had lower spike-specific TCR breadth, vaccine recipients had more.

Concerning this clone: What it recognizes is unknown.

As to treatment: some 19 received Ad26.COV2.S at low or high dose, single or two shots; a few received placebo; per-sample allocation not given. The investigators took samples on day 63 after the first vaccine or placebo injection. Sequenced material: peripheral blood, taken in a trial of Ad26.COV2.S vaccine versus placebo. V and J are TRBV6-6 and TRBJ2-7; no firm D call. This TCR derives from a person aged 18-65 years who received the Ad26.COV2.S COVID-19 vaccine or a placebo. In nucleotides, the CDR3 is TGTGCCAGCAGTTATGTAGGCAGTTCCTACGAGCAGTACTTC. As protein: CASSYVGSSYEQYF.